The 2 T cell receptor beta chains listed next were all sequenced from one sample in a study of shared clonotypes between healthy human individuals. The assay was immunoSEQ multiplex PCR, and TCRdb's table has in-frame clones only and misses some. The sample has 2 million to 2.5 million clones, roughly 93% seen once. Material for sequencing was naive CD4+ T cells from PBMCs. Subset noted: CD45RA+ positively selected. Every receptor here comes from a man between 18 and 29 years old in good health. Some clones in this sample may be carry-over from other donors' samples.

There are a few counts of this clone. The identical CDR3 is also encoded by other nucleotide sequences in the sample. This chain joins TRBV5-1 and TRBJ2-7; 7 nucleotides agree with TRBD1. CDR3 length: 13 residues. The junction had 3 bases not matched to a gene; V was cut back by 3 bases and J by 3 bases. The germline V gene has CDR1 SGHRS and CDR2 YFSETQ. The CDR3: CASSSGTVYEQYF. The CDR3, as DNA: TGCGCCAGCAGCTCCGGGACAGTCTACGAGCAGTACTTC.

The rearrangement links TRBV7-2 to TRBJ2-1; D gene uncertain. The length of the CDR3 is 14 residues. V lost 1 base to trimming and J lost 0 bases, with 4 bases between them. Germline assignment: CDR1 SGHTA and CDR2 FQGNSA. For the CDR3, the DNA is TGTGCCAGCAGCTTAGAGCCCTCCTACAATGAGCAGTTCTTC. This sequence encodes CASSLEPSYNEQFF.